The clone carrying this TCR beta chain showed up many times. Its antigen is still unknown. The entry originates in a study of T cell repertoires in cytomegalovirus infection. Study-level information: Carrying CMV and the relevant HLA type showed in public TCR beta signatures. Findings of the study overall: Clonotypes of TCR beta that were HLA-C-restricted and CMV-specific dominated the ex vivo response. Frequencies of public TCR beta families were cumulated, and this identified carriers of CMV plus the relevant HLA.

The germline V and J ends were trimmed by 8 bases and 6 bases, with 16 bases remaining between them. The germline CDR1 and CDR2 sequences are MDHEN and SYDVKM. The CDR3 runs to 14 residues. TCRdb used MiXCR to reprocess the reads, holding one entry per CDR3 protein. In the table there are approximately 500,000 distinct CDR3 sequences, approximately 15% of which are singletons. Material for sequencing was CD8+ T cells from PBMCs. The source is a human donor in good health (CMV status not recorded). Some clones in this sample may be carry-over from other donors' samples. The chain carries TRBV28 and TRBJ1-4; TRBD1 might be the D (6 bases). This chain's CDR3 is CASRVWGAHEKLFF. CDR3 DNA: TGTGCCAGCCGAGTGTGGGGGGCTCATGAAAAACTGTTTTTT.